One and the same sample provided the 22 T cell receptor beta chains below, sequenced in a study of cytomegalovirus exposure and HLA in healthy donors. Using immunoSEQ multiplex PCR, the repertoire was profiled, and TCRdb retains in-frame clones only, with some absent. This sample yields about 360,000 clones, of which approximately 90% are seen a single time; roughly 0.82% belongs to the top ten. The sample taken for sequencing was PBMCs. These receptors came from a woman between 18 and 30 years old in good health and CMV-seronegative.

CDR3 residues: CASSLQGASGNTIYF. DNA of the CDR3: TGTGCCAGCAGTTTACAGGGGGCATCTGGAAACACCATATATTTT. The chain carries TRBV28 and TRBJ1-3; TRBD1 agrees at 8 bases. V was clipped by 2 bases and J by 1 base; unmatched bases: 1. Germline CDR1 is MDHEN and CDR2 is SYDVKM. The CDR3 loop spans 15 amino acids.

The chain employs TRBV2 and TRBJ2-7; D might be TRBD1 (6 bases). The length of the CDR3 is 13 residues. V lost 7 bases and J 4 bases, leaving 14 bases between the germline ends. Germline V CDR1 and CDR2: SNHLY, FYNNEI. DNA for the CDR3: TGTGCCAGCAACAACAGGGTTATGTACGAGCAGTACTTC. This gives the protein CASNNRVMYEQYF.

J is TRBJ1-3 and V is TRBV15; D gene ambiguous. Per germline, CDR1 LNHNV and CDR2 YYDKDF (reference sequence). V gave up 0 bases and J gave up 10 bases, with 16 bases separating them. The CDR3 is made up of 15 amino acids. CDR3 sequence: CATSRDQNPSGTIYF. The CDR3 DNA is TGTGCCACCAGCAGAGATCAGAACCCCTCGGGGACCATATATTTT.

This chain links TRBV10-2 with TRBJ1-1; D gene uncertain. Per the germline V gene, CDR1 is WSHSY and CDR2 is SAAADI. V was trimmed by 3 bases and J by 4 bases, leaving 12 bases between them. This CDR3 spans 14 amino acids. CDR3 protein: CASSDRTGATEAFF. The DNA for the CDR3 is TGCGCCAGCAGTGACCGTACGGGTGCCACTGAAGCTTTCTTT.

The rearrangement uses TRBV6-1 and TRBJ2-3, with a possible D match to TRBD1 (5 bases). The CDR3 totals 15 residues. Between the trimmed V and J ends, which lost 3 bases and 4 bases, there was a span of 14 bases. Germline-derived CDR1 and CDR2 are MNHNS and SASEGT. In DNA form, the CDR3 reads TGTGCCAGCAGTGACAGGGCCTCTCACTCAGATACGCAGTATTTT. As protein: CASSDRASHSDTQYF.

The chain couples TRBV5-1 to TRBJ2-7; TRBD1 aligns across 9 bases. Germline CDR1 is SGHRS and CDR2 is YFSETQ. CDR3 length: 15 amino acids. J gave up 3 bases and V 2 bases, and 6 bases lay outside the gene matches. CDR3 coding DNA: TGCGCCAGCAGCTTCCGGGACAGGGAGAACTACGAGCAGTACTTC. This codes for CASSFRDRENYEQYF. Supplemented by reference TRBV5-1 and TRBJ2-7, the full variable domain reads KAGVTQTPRYLIKTRGQQVTLSCSPISGHRSVSWYQQTPGQGLQFLFEYFSETQRNKGNFPGRFSGRQFSNSRSEMNVSTLELGDSALYLCASSFRDRENYEQYFGPGTRLTVT.

This clone was seen once. The rearrangement uses TRBV11-2 and TRBJ2-3; D is perhaps TRBD2 (6 bases). Germline CDR1 reads SGHAT; CDR2 reads FQNNGV. This CDR3 comprises 17 residues. The V gene lost 1 base and the J gene lost 0 bases, with 14 bases spanning the gap. The CDR3 coding sequence is TGTGCCAGCAGCTTAGTGGGGGGTACTCTTAGCACAGATACGCAGTATTTT. It codes for CASSLVGGTLSTDTQYF.

This chain joins TRBV27 and TRBJ2-2; a weak D match, TRBD2 (5 bases). CDR3 length equals 16 residues. Per the germline V gene, CDR1 is MNHEY and CDR2 is SMNVEV (reference sequence). The V gene lost 6 bases and the J gene lost 6 bases, with 20 bases spanning the gap. CDR3 nucleotides: TGTGCCAGCAGCCCAATCTTCGTCCGGGGTCCCGGGGAGCTGTTTTTT. This sequence encodes CASSPIFVRGPGELFF.

This clone occurred a few times. The gene calls are TRBV11-2 and TRBJ2-1, with 7 bases that match TRBD2. The V segment lost 4 bases and the J segment 7 bases; nucleotides outside the gene matches: 4. The CDR3 has 13 residues. In germline, CDR1 is SGHAT, CDR2 FQNNGV. CDR3 nucleotide sequence: TGTGCCAGCAGCTCGGGACTAACGAATGAGCAGTTCTTC. This translates into CASSSGLTNEQFF.

CDR3 residues: CASRPARLAGRPGQYF. CDR3 in DNA: TGCGCCAGCCGACCGGCACGGCTAGCGGGCCGACCGGGGCAGTACTTC. This rearrangement joins TRBV23-1 to TRBJ2-7, with 8 bases fitting TRBD2. TRBV23-1 is an ORF, with its function uncertain. The CDR3 runs 16 residues. Losses at the gene ends were 8 bases for V and 9 bases for J; bases not matched to a gene: 21.

The J gene is TRBJ1-1, the V gene TRBV5-1; D uncertain. Trimming stripped 0 bases from V and 5 bases from J, with 11 bases between. The CDR3 extends over 14 amino acids. Germline V gives CDR1 SGHRS, CDR2 YFSETQ. CDR3 amino acids: CASSLEERRTEAFF. CDR3 DNA: TGCGCCAGCAGCTTGGAAGAGCGAAGGACTGAAGCTTTCTTT.

The chain uses TRBV5-1 and TRBJ2-7, with D possibly being TRBD1 (5 bases). The V and J ends lost 9 bases and 2 bases respectively, with 15 bases between them. The CDR3 has 13 residues. CDR1 SGHRS and CDR2 YFSETQ come from the germline V gene. The CDR3 loop is CATSRTGTYEQYF. The DNA for the CDR3 is TGCGCCACCTCACGAACAGGAACCTACGAGCAGTACTTC.

The table lists this clone with many counts. The chain recombines TRBV28 with TRBJ2-2, with D maybe TRBD2 (6 bases). V lost 8 bases to trimming and J lost 7 bases, with 23 bases between them. Germline CDR1 reads MDHEN; CDR2 reads SYDVKM. The CDR3 sequence is 16 residues long. CDR3: CASARSGSGSGGELFF. CDR3 sequence (DNA): TGTGCCAGCGCCCGTAGTGGTAGCGGATCGGGCGGGGAGCTGTTTTTT.

This clone came up a few times. The genes are TRBV21-1 and TRBJ2-5; the table names TRBD1, a call not compared with the DNA. TRBV21-1 counts as a pseudogene. This CDR3 has 10 residues. For the CDR3, the DNA is TGTGCCAGCAGCGGAGACAGGGCCTACTTC. Residues: CASSGDRAYF.

The rearrangement uses TRBV5-1 and TRBJ2-3; D might be TRBD1 (6 bases). CDR3 length: 15 residues. Trimming stripped 4 bases from V and 0 bases from J, with 12 bases between. Germline V CDR1 and CDR2: SGHRS, YFSETQ. The chain's CDR3 is CASSPDSTSTDTQYF. The CDR3 DNA follows: TGCGCCAGCAGCCCGGACAGCACCAGCACAGATACGCAGTATTTT.

The chain recombines TRBV2 with TRBJ1-1; D might be TRBD1 (6 bases). Looked up from germline, CDR1 is SNHLY and CDR2 is FYNNEI. The CDR3 consists of 17 residues. The V end lost 7 bases, the J end lost 0 bases, and 21 bases lay between the germline ends. The CDR3 protein is CASTFKQGNALNTEAFF. CDR3 in DNA: TGTGCCAGCACCTTCAAACAGGGAAATGCCTTGAACACTGAAGCTTTCTTT.

The rearrangement links TRBV20-1 to TRBJ2-7; D is perhaps TRBD2 (5 bases). Per germline, CDR1 DFQATT and CDR2 SNEGSKA (reference sequence). CDR3 length: 10 residues. With 4 bases removed from V and 5 bases from J, the gap between germline ends came to 6 bases. The CDR3 bases are TGCAGTGCTACGGGGAACGAGCAGTACTTC. Translation gives CSATGNEQYF.

This clone is a singleton in its sample. The rearrangement joins TRBV28 to TRBJ1-5, with 7 positions matching TRBD1. The germline V gene has CDR1 MDHEN and CDR2 SYDVKM. CDR3 size: 17 residues. The V gene end was trimmed by 2 bases and the J gene end by 3 bases; junction bases not matched to a gene: 10. The CDR3, as DNA: TGTGCCAGCAGTTTAGTTCTCGCCGGACAGGACAATCAGCCCCAGCATTTT. Protein product: CASSLVLAGQDNQPQHF.

The rearrangement links TRBV27 to TRBJ2-5, with 8 bases matching TRBD2. V trimming: 6 bases; J trimming: 5 bases; junction bases outside the gene matches: 14. The CDR3 is 16 amino acids. Germline-derived CDR1 and CDR2 are MNHEY and SMNVEV (reference sequence). The CDR3 spells CASSPGLAGGVETQYF. The CDR3 DNA reads as TGTGCCAGCAGCCCCGGGCTAGCGGGTGGGGTGGAGACCCAGTACTTC.

The J gene is TRBJ2-1, the V gene TRBV19, with 11 bases fitting TRBD2. This CDR3 has 16 amino acids. Trimming cost V 5 bases and J 6 bases; bases outside gene matches: 9. The germline gives CDR1 LNHDA, CDR2 SQIVND (reference sequence). The CDR3 DNA follows: TGTGCCAGTAGTGCCCTAGCGGGGGGCGCCCTCAATGAGCAGTTCTTC. It yields the protein CASSALAGGALNEQFF.

The chain employs TRBV25-1 and TRBJ2-5; 8 bases fit TRBD1. From germline, CDR1 is MGHDK and CDR2 SYGVNS. The CDR3 consists of 14 residues. V lost 5 bases, J lost 5 bases, and 7 bases stayed unmatched. This CDR3 reads CASSWTGKVETQYF. The CDR3 nucleotides are TGTGCCAGCAGTTGGACAGGGAAGGTGGAGACCCAGTACTTC.

V gene TRBV5-8 combines with J gene TRBJ2-2, with 9 bases lining up with TRBD2. In germline, CDR1 is SGHTS, CDR2 YDEGEE. The trim removed 0 bases at V and 2 bases at J, leaving 5 bases unmatched. The CDR3 extends over 17 amino acids. The CDR3 is CASSLGGLAANTGELFF. CDR3 bases: TGTGCCAGCAGCTTGGGGGGACTAGCAGCAAACACCGGGGAGCTGTTTTTT.